Presented here are 17 T cell receptor beta chains from one specimen sequenced in a study of cytomegalovirus exposure and HLA in healthy donors. PCR amplification relied on 60 Vbeta primers (plus 13 Jbeta primers). Assay: immunoSEQ multiplex PCR; the TCRdb copy retains only in-frame clones and omits some. The table lists about 230,000 clones, around 80% of them singletons. The sequenced sample consisted of PBMCs. These receptors came from a boy aged 5-17 years in good health and CMV-seronegative.

The V call is TRBV6-1, the J call TRBJ1-1; a weak D match, TRBD1 (5 bases). The germline CDR1 and CDR2 sequences are MNHNS and SASEGT. The CDR3 length is 15 residues. V dropped 6 bases and J dropped 0 bases, with 14 bases sitting between them. This chain's CDR3 is CASRRGGELNTEAFF. In nucleotides, the CDR3 is TGTGCCAGCAGGCGCGGGGGAGAATTGAACACTGAAGCTTTCTTT.

The genes are TRBV5-1 and TRBJ1-1; 8 nucleotides match TRBD1. This CDR3 is built from 17 residues. V trimming: 0 bases; J trimming: 2 bases; junction bases outside the gene matches: 9. The germline V gene encodes CDR1 SGHRS and CDR2 YFSETQ. The CDR3 region is CASSLVAGGDLNTEAFF. The CDR3, as DNA: TGCGCCAGCAGCTTGGTCGCAGGGGGCGATCTAAACACTGAAGCTTTCTTT.

This clone was observed a handful of times. The chain employs TRBV9 and TRBJ2-7; a weak D match, TRBD2 (5 bases). The CDR3 runs 14 residues. The germline V gene encodes CDR1 SGDLS and CDR2 YYNGEE. The V end lost 4 bases, the J end lost 0 bases, and 11 bases lay between the germline ends. CDR3 amino acids: CASSPSGNSYEQYF. CDR3 DNA: TGTGCCAGCAGCCCCTCCGGGAACTCCTACGAGCAGTACTTC.

This chain links TRBV6-5 with TRBJ1-1; D may be TRBD1 (6 bases). Germline-derived CDR1 and CDR2 are MNHEY and SVGAGI. CDR3 length equals 14 residues. V lost 4 bases and J lost 11, with 20 bases in between. The CDR3 nucleotides are TGTGCCAGCAGTTCGACCCCGGACAGCCCCAGGGCTTTCTTT. Translating gives CASSSTPDSPRAFF.

The chain is built from TRBV4-2 and TRBJ2-7; TRBD2 matches 10 bases. CDR1 and CDR2 from the germline V gene are LGHNA and YNFKEQ. The CDR3 loop spans 16 amino acids. V lost 4 bases and J lost 1; bases outside the gene matches: 7. The CDR3 DNA is TGTGCCAGCAGCCTCCTCCTAGCGGGGGAGTCCTACGAGCAGTACTTC. Amino acid sequence: CASSLLLAGESYEQYF.

This clone has just a few counts. This sequence joins TRBV5-8 and TRBJ1-4; 10 bases line up with TRBD1. The V and J ends lost 4 bases and 7 bases, in that order; junction bases with no gene match: 7. CDR3 length: 15 residues. Looked up from germline, CDR1 is SGHTS and CDR2 is YDEGEE. Here the CDR3 reads CASSHGQGEGEKLFF. The DNA of the CDR3 is TGTGCCAGCAGCCACGGACAGGGGGAGGGTGAAAAACTGTTTTTT.

J is TRBJ1-4 and V is TRBV6-1; 8 bases match TRBD1. Trimming at V came to 9 bases and at J to 6 bases, leaving 9 bases not matched to a gene. This CDR3 region has 14 residues. In germline, CDR1 is MNHNS, CDR2 SASEGT. The CDR3: CASTWTGLDEKLFF. The CDR3 coding sequence is TGTGCCAGTACCTGGACAGGGCTAGATGAAAAACTGTTTTTT.

The J gene is TRBJ2-7, the V gene TRBV5-1; D perhaps matches TRBD1 (6 bases). Trimming took 1 base from V and 4 from J, leaving 9 bases between them. In germline, CDR1 is SGHRS, CDR2 YFSETQ. The CDR3 is 13 amino acids. CDR3 in DNA: TGCGCCAGCAGCTTGTACAGGGAGTACGAGCAGTACTTC. It yields the protein CASSLYREYEQYF.

This sequence joins TRBV6-1 and TRBJ2-2, with 12 positions matching TRBD2. CDR1 and CDR2 (germline): MNHNS, SASEGT. V lost 5 bases to trimming and J lost 6 bases; unmatched junction nucleotides: 7. The length of the CDR3 is 16 residues. The CDR3 DNA reads TGTGCCAGCAGTCAAGGACTAGCGGGAACCCCCGGGGAGCTGTTTTTT. Translating it yields CASSQGLAGTPGELFF.

The genes are TRBV5-1 and TRBJ1-4, with D possibly matching TRBD1 (6 bases). Germline values: CDR1 SGHRS, CDR2 YFSETQ. The CDR3 totals 16 residues. Trimming removed 4 bases at V and 0 bases at J, with 13 bases between. CDR3 loop: CASSPLDSATNEKLFF. CDR3 nucleotides: TGCGCCAGCAGCCCCCTGGACAGTGCAACTAATGAAAAACTGTTTTTT.

The V gene is TRBV5-1, the J gene TRBJ1-2; perhaps TRBD1 as D (5 bases). Germline CDR1 SGHRS, CDR2 YFSETQ. V was pared by 5 bases and J by 3 bases, with 11 bases between. The CDR3 length is 13 residues. The CDR3 region is CASRLQEDYGYTF. The CDR3 DNA reads as TGCGCCAGCAGGTTACAGGAAGACTATGGCTACACCTTC.

The rearrangement uses TRBV4-2 and TRBJ2-3; D is perhaps TRBD2 (5 bases). V lost 4 bases and J 0 bases, leaving 17 bases between the germline ends. This CDR3 comprises 17 residues. Per the germline V gene, CDR1 is LGHNA and CDR2 is YNFKEQ. The CDR3 here is CASSRRREQASTDTQYF. CDR3 DNA: TGTGCCAGCAGCCGCCGAAGGGAGCAAGCTAGCACAGATACGCAGTATTTT.

Only one count was recorded for this clone. The rearrangement joins TRBV5-4 to TRBJ2-4; TRBD2 matches 9 bases. This CDR3 contains 18 residues. Unmatched junction bases numbered 16, after V lost 3 bases and J lost 6 bases. In germline, CDR1 is SGHNT, CDR2 YYREEE (reference sequence). CDR3 bases: TGTGCCAGCAGCTCGCATGGCGGGGGGGCTGGGGAATTAAACATTCAGTACTTC. This sequence encodes CASSSHGGGAGELNIQYF.

The genes are TRBV5-5 and TRBJ2-2; TRBD1 matches at 11 bases. There are 15 residues in the CDR3. CDR1 and CDR2 from the germline V gene are SGHKS and YYEKEE (reference sequence). V was pared by 3 bases and J by 4 bases, with 2 bases of the junction left unmatched. The CDR3 sequence: CASSWDRGGTGELFF. For the CDR3, the DNA is TGTGCCAGCAGCTGGGACAGGGGGGGCACCGGGGAGCTGTTTTTT.

The chain combines TRBV5-1 with TRBJ1-1, with TRBD1 as a possible D gene (5 bases). CDR1 and CDR2 from the germline V gene are SGHRS and YFSETQ. V lost 4 bases, J lost 11 bases, and 15 bases lay in between. This CDR3 is 12 amino acids long. CDR3 amino acids: CASSLEGFGAFF. In DNA form, the CDR3 reads TGCGCCAGCAGCCTGGAGGGGTTTGGGGCTTTCTTT. Full variable domain (remainder filled in from reference TRBV5-1 and TRBJ1-1): KAGVTQTPRYLIKTRGQQVTLSCSPISGHRSVSWYQQTPGQGLQFLFEYFSETQRNKGNFPGRFSGRQFSNSRSEMNVSTLELGDSALYLCASSLEGFGAFFGQGTRLTVV.

The chain carries TRBV27 and TRBJ1-1; D is ambiguous. The germline V gene encodes CDR1 MNHEY and CDR2 SMNVEV (reference sequence). The CDR3 has 13 residues. V was clipped by 5 bases and J by 11 bases, with 18 bases between them. The chain's CDR3 is CASSPGLLYAAFF. DNA for the CDR3: TGTGCCAGCAGTCCCGGACTTCTTTACGCGGCTTTCTTT.

V gene TRBV5-4 combines with J gene TRBJ2-7; TRBD2 matches at 7 bases. This CDR3 comprises 14 residues. CDR1 and CDR2 (germline): SGHNT, YYREEE (reference sequence). Trimming removed 4 bases from V and 1 base from J; junction bases left unmatched: 5. CDR3 sequence (DNA): TGTGCCAGCAGCCCCAGCGGGGTGTCCTACGAGCAGTACTTC. Translated: CASSPSGVSYEQYF. The full variable domain, completed using reference TRBV5-4 and TRBJ2-7, is ETGVTQSPTHLIKTRGQQVTLRCSSQSGHNTVSWYQQALGQGPQFIFQYYREEENGRGNFPPRFSGLQFPNYSSELNVNALELDDSALYLCASSPSGVSYEQYFGPGTRLTVT.